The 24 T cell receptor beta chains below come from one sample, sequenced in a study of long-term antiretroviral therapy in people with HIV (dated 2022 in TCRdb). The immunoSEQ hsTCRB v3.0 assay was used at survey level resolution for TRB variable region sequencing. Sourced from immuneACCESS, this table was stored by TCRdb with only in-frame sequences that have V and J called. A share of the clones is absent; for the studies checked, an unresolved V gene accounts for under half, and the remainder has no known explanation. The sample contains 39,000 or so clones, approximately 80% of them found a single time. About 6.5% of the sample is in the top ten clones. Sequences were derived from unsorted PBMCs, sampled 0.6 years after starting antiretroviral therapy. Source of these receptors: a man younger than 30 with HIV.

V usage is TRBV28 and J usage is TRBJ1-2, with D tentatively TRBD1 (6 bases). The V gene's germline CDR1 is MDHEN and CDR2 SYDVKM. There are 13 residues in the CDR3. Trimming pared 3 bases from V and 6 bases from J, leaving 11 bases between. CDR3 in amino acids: CASSFGTHDGYTF. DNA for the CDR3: TGTGCCAGCAGTTTCGGGACACATGATGGCTACACCTTC.

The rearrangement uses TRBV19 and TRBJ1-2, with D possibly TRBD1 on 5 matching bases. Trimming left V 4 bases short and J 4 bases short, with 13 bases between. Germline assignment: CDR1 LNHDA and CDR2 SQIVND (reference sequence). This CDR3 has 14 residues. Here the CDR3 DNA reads TGTGCCAGTAGTACCCCACAGGCCTTCTATGGCTACACCTTC. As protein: CASSTPQAFYGYTF.

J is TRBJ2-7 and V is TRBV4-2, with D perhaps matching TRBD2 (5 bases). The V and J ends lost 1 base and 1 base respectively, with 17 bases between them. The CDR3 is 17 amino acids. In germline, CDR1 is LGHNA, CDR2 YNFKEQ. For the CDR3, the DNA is TGTGCCAGCAGCCAAGGGGTTGGAGGTCTAACGTCCTACGAGCAGTACTTC. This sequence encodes CASSQGVGGLTSYEQYF.

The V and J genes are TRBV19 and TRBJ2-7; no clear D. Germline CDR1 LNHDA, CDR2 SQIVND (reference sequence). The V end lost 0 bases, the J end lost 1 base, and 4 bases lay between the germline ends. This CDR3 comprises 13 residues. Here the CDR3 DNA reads TGTGCCAGTAGTATAGACGGGTCCTACGAGCAGTACTTC. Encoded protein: CASSIDGSYEQYF.

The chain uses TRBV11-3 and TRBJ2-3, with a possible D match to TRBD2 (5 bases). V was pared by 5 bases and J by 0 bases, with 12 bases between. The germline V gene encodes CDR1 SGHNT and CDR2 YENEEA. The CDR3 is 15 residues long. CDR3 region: CASSPLGGSTDTQYF. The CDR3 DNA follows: TGTGCCAGCAGCCCCCTCGGCGGGAGCACAGATACGCAGTATTTT.

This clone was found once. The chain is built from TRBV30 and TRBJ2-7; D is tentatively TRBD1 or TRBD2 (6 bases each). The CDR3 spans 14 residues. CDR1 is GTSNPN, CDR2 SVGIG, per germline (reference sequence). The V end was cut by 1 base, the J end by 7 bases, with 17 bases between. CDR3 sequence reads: CAWSGGARQREQYF. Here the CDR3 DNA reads TGTGCCTGGAGTGGGGGGGCCCGACAACGGGAGCAGTACTTC.

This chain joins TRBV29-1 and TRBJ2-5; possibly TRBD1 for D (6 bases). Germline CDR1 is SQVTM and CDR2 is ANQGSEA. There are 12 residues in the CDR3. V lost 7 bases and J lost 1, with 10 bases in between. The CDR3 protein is CSARDTQETQYF. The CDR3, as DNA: TGCAGCGCCCGGGACACCCAAGAGACCCAGTACTTC.

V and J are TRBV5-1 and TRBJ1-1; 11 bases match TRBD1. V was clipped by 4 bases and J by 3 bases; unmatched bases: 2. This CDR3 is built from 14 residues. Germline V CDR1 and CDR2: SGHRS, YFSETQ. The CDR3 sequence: CASSTGQGDTEAFF. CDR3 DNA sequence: TGCGCCAGCAGCACGGGACAGGGGGACACTGAAGCTTTCTTT.

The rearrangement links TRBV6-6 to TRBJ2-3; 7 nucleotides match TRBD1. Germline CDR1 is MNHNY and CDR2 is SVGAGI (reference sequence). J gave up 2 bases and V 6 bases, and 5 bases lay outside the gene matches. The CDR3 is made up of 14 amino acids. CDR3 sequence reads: CASSRDSSTDTQYF. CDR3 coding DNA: TGTGCCAGCAGCCGGGACAGTTCCACAGATACGCAGTATTTT.

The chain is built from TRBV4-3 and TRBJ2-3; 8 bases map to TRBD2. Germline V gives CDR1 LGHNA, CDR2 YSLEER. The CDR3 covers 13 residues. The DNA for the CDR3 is TGCGCATCCGGGCGGGAGGCTCAAGATACGCAGTATTTT. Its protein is CASGREAQDTQYF.

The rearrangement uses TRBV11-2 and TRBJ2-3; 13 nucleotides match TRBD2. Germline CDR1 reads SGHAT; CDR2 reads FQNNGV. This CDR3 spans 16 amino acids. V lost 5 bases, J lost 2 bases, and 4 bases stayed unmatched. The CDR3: CASSPGTSGDTDTQYF. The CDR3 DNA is TGTGCCAGCAGCCCAGGGACTAGCGGGGACACAGATACGCAGTATTTT.

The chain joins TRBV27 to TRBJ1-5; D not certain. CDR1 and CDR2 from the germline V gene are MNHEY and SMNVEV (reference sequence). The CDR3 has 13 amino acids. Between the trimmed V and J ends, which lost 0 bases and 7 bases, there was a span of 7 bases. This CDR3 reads CASSLSLGQPQHF. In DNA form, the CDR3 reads TGTGCCAGCAGTTTATCTCTCGGGCAGCCCCAGCATTTT.

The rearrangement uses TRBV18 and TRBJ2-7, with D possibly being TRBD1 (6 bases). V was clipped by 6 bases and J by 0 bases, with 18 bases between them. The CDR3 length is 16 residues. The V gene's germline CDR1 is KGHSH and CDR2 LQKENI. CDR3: CASSPASGDHSYEQYF. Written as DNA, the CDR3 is TGTGCCAGCTCTCCCGCATCAGGGGACCACTCCTACGAGCAGTACTTC.

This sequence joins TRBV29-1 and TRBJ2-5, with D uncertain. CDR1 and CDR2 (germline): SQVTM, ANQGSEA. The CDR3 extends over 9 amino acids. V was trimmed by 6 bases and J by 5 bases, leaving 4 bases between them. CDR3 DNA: TGCAGCGTAGGCGAGACCCAGTACTTC. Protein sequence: CSVGETQYF.

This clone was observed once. This CDR3 reads CASSRGGQGVGQPQHF. Written as DNA, the CDR3 is TGTGCCAGCAGCCGAGGGGGGCAGGGGGTAGGTCAGCCCCAGCATTTT. The rearrangement uses TRBV16 and TRBJ1-5; 7 bases agree with TRBD1. The J segment lost 6 bases and the V segment lost 4 bases, leaving 12 bases of the junction unmatched. In germline, CDR1 is KGHSY, CDR2 FQNENV. This CDR3 has 16 residues.

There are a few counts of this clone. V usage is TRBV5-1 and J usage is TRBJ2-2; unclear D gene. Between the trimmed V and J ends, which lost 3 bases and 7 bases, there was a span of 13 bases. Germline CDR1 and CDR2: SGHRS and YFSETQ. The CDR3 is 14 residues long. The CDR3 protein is CASSSGRPNGELFF. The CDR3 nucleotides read TGCGCCAGCAGCTCCGGACGCCCGAACGGGGAGCTGTTTTTT.

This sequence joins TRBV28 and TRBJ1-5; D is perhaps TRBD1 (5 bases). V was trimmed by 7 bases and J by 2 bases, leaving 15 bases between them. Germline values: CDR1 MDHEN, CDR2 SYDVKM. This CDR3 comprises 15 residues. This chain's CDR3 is CASTAGRWGNQPQHF. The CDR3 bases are TGTGCCAGCACCGCAGGGAGGTGGGGCAATCAGCCCCAGCATTTT.

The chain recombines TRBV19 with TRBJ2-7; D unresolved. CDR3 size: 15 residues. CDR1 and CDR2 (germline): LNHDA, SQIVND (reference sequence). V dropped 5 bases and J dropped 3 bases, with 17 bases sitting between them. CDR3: CASSPPDAGLYEQYF. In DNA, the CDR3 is TGTGCCAGTAGTCCACCCGATGCCGGCCTCTACGAGCAGTACTTC.

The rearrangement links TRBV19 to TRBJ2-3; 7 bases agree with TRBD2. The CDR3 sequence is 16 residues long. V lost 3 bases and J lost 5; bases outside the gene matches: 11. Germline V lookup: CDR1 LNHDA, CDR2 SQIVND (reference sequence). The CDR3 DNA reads TGTGCCAGTAGTATGGGCCTAGCGGATGGGAGAGATACGCAGTATTTT. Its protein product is CASSMGLADGRDTQYF.

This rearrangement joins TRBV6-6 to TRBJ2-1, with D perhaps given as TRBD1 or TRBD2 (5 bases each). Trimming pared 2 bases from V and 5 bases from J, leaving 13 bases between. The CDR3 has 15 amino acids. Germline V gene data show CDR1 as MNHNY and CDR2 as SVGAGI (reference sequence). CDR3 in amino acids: CASSYGGPANNEQFF. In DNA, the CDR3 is TGTGCCAGCAGTTACGGGGGTCCAGCCAACAATGAGCAGTTCTTC.

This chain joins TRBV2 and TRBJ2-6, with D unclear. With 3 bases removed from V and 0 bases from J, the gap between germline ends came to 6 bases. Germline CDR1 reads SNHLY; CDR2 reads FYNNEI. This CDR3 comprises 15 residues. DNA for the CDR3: TGTGCCAGCAGTGACGTCGTCTCTGGGGCCAACGTCCTGACTTTC. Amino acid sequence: CASSDVVSGANVLTF.

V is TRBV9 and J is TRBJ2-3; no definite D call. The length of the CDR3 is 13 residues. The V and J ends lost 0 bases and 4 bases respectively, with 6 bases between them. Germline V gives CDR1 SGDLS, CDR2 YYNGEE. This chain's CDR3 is CASSVALADTQYF. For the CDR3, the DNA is TGTGCCAGCAGCGTAGCCCTAGCAGATACGCAGTATTTT.

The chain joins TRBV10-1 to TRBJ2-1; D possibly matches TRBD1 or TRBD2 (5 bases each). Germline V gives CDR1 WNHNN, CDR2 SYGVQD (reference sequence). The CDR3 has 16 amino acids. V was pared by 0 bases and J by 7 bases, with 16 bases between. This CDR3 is CASSESTGPNSNEQFF. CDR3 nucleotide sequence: TGCGCCAGCAGTGAGTCGACGGGGCCGAACAGTAATGAGCAGTTCTTC.

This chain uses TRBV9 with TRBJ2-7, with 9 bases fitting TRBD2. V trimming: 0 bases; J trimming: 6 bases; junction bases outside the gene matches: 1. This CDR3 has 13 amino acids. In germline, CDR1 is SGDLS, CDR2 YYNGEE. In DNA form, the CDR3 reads TGTGCCAGCAGCGTAGAACTAGCGGGCGAGCAGTACTTC. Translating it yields CASSVELAGEQYF.